Listed here are 4 T cell receptor beta chains from one sample, sequenced in a study of blood T cell repertoires in COVID-19. Data came from immunoSEQ multiplex PCR; TCRdb stores just in-frame clones and leaves some out. The profile shows under 150,000 clones, 70% to 80% of them singletons. The specimen sequenced was peripheral blood. All receptors come from an elderly woman with acute or convalescent COVID-19.

The chain carries TRBV6-5 and TRBJ1-1; the D is unclear. Trimming removed 7 bases at V and 1 base at J, with 10 bases between. Looked up from germline, CDR1 is MNHEY and CDR2 is SVGAGI. The CDR3 spans 13 residues. CDR3 coding DNA: TGTGCCAGCACGAAGCTATGGAACACTGAAGCTTTCTTT. Amino acids: CASTKLWNTEAFF.

V gene TRBV24-1 combines with J gene TRBJ1-6, with TRBD1 matching 8 bases. The CDR3 totals 14 residues. Germline lookup yields CDR1 KGHDR and CDR2 SFDVKD. V trimming: 3 bases; J trimming: 10 bases; junction bases outside the gene matches: 4. DNA of the CDR3: TGTGCCACCAGTGATCTGACAGGGGTGTCACCCCTCCACTTT. Translated: CATSDLTGVSPLHF.

The chain links TRBV3-1 (or the pseudogene TRBV3-2) to TRBJ2-3; the match to TRBD2 covers 12 bases. The CDR3 runs to 15 residues. CDR1 LGHDT and CDR2 YNNKEL come from the germline V gene (reference sequence). With V trimmed by 4 bases and J by 5 bases, 4 bases remained unmatched. As DNA, the CDR3 is TGTGCCAGCAGCCCGTGGACTAGCGGGAAAGATACGCAGTATTTT. This translates into CASSPWTSGKDTQYF.

The chain combines TRBV6-5 with TRBJ1-6, with D possibly TRBD1 on 5 matching bases. The CDR3 sequence is 14 residues long. Trimming removed 8 bases from V and 9 bases from J, with 17 bases in between. CDR1 and CDR2 from the germline V gene are MNHEY and SVGAGI. CDR3 sequence: CASRRGGPSSPLHF. The CDR3 coding sequence is TGTGCCAGCCGCCGGGGGGGTCCATCTTCACCCCTCCACTTT.